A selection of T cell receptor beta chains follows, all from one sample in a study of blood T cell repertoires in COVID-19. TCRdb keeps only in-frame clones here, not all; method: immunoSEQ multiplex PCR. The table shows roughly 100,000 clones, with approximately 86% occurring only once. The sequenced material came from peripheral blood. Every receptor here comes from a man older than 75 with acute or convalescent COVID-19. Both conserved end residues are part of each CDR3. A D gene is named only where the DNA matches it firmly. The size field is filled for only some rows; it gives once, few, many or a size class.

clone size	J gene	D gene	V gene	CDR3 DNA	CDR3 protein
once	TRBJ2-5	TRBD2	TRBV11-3	TGTGCCAGCAGCTTAGGGGCTAGCGGGAGGGAAGAGACCCAGTACTTC	CASSLGASGREETQYF
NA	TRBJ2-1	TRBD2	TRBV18	TGTGCCAGCTCCCCACGGACTAGCGTTACCTACAATGAGCAGTTCTTC	CASSPRTSVTYNEQFF
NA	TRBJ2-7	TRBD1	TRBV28	TGTGCCAGCAGTCCCCACGGGACAGGGTCTAAACAGCAGTACTTC	CASSPHGTGSKQQYF
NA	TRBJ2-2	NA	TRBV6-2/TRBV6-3	TGTGCCAGCAGTACTCGTTTGAGCCTCCTCACCGGGGAGCTGTTTTTT	CASSTRLSLLTGELFF
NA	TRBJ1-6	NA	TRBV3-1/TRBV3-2	TGTGCCAGCAGCCGTCTTGACAGCCCTAATTCACCCCTCCACTTT	CASSRLDSPNSPLHF
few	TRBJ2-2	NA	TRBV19	TGTGCCAGCCGAAACCTGGGCCCCACCGGGGAGCTGTTTTTT	CASRNLGPTGELFF
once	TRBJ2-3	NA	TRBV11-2	TGTGCCAGCAGCTTAGGGGTTAGCGGCTATACGCAGTATTTT	CASSLGVSGYTQYF
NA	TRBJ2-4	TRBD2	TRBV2	TGTGCCAGCGACCGCGGAGGACTAGCGGGCATCAAAAACATTCAGTACTTC	CASDRGGLAGIKNIQYF
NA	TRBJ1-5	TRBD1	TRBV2	TGTGCCAGCAGTGCCTCGACAGGGGACAATCAGCCCCAGCATTTT	CASSASTGDNQPQHF
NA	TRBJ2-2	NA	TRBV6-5	TGTGCCAGCAGCCCCATGCTAGGGAACACCGGGGAGCTGTTTTTT	CASSPMLGNTGELFF
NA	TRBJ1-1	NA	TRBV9	TGTGCCAGCAGCGGGAGAACCACTGAAGCTTTCTTT	CASSGRTTEAFF
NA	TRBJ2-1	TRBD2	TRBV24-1	TGTGCCACCAGTGACCCTACTAGCGGGAGCTCCTACAATGAGCAGTTCTTC	CATSDPTSGSSYNEQFF
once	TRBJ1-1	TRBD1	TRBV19	TGTGCCAGTAGTTCACAGGGGGTTGGAACTGAAGCTTTCTTT	CASSSQGVGTEAFF
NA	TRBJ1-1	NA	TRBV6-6	TGTGCCAGCAGTCCAAGGGACAACAATTTAGGGACTGAAGCTTTCTTT	CASSPRDNNLGTEAFF
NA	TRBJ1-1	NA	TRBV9	TGTGCCAGCAGCTCCTCCCCATCGACAGGAGACCATGGTGCTTTCTTT	CASSSSPSTGDHGAFF
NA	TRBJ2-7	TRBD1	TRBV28	TGTGCCAGCAATAAACATACAGGGGTAGGCTACGAGCAGTACTTC	CASNKHTGVGYEQYF
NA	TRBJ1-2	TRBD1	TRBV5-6	TGTGCCAGCAGCTTGGTTGGACAGGGGAATGGCTACACCTTC	CASSLVGQGNGYTF
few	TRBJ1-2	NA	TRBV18	TGTGCCAGCTCACCAGGCCGGGGATCCGATGGCTACACCTTC	CASSPGRGSDGYTF
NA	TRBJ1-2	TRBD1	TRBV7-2	TGTGCCAGCAGCTTAGAGCAGGGGGCCAGCTATGGCTACACCTTC	CASSLEQGASYGYTF